Listed here are 25 T cell receptor beta chains from one sample, sequenced in a study of blood T cell repertoires in COVID-19. The data were produced by immunoSEQ multiplex PCR, yet TCRdb's version contains in-frame clones alone and is incomplete. The table has over 100,000 clones, approximately 87% seen once; the top ten hold roughly 18%. Material: peripheral blood. The receptors originated from a woman aged 55-69 years with acute or convalescent COVID-19.

The CDR3 nucleotides read TGTGCCAGCAGGGTTGGCGGGGGGACCACCGGGGAGCTGTTTTTT. Translation gives CASRVGGGTTGELFF. The gene calls are TRBV28 and TRBJ2-2, with 8 nucleotides matching TRBD2. Germline V gene sequence: CDR1 MDHEN, CDR2 SYDVKM. V gave up 6 bases and J gave up 4 bases; unmatched junction bases: 7. This CDR3 is 15 amino acids long.

CDR3 coding DNA: TGTGCCAGTAACCTCGGACAGGGCGGCCCCAATAATTCACCCCTCCACTTT. Translated, it gives CASNLGQGGPNNSPLHF. The chain recombines TRBV19 with TRBJ1-6, with TRBD1 identical over 8 bases. Germline V CDR1 and CDR2: LNHDA, SQIVND (reference sequence). Germline trimming cut 7 bases from V and 5 bases from J; bases unmatched to any gene: 13. The CDR3 runs 17 residues.

The genes are TRBV11-1 and TRBJ2-3; TRBD2 is a possible D gene (5 bases). Germline V gives CDR1 SGHAT, CDR2 FQDESV (reference sequence). The CDR3 length is 12 residues. With 8 bases removed from V and 4 bases from J, the gap between germline ends came to 10 bases. This CDR3 reads CASEGVSDTQYF. CDR3 nucleotides: TGTGCCAGCGAGGGAGTGTCAGATACGCAGTATTTT.

This chain connects TRBV10-2 to TRBJ2-7; TRBD2 agrees at 8 bases. Germline V gives CDR1 WSHSY, CDR2 SAAADI. The CDR3 runs 14 residues. V lost 10 bases, J lost 2 bases, and 10 bases stayed unmatched. CDR3 coding DNA: TGCGCCACCCGAGGTAGCGGGAAGACCTACGAGCAGTACTTC. Amino acids: CATRGSGKTYEQYF.

This chain uses TRBV2 with TRBJ1-1; D unclear. In germline, CDR1 is SNHLY, CDR2 FYNNEI. The CDR3 has 14 amino acids. Deletions cut 7 bases from V and 3 bases from J, with 15 bases between. The CDR3 nucleotides read TGTGCCAGCATTCGGGGAGCGCGGGACACTGAAGCTTTCTTT. It is translated as CASIRGARDTEAFF.

This clone was counted only a few times. The chain combines TRBV4-2 with TRBJ1-2, with D possibly being TRBD1 (5 bases). This CDR3 has 15 residues. The V end lost 4 bases, the J end lost 2 bases, and 14 bases lay between the germline ends. Germline V gene data show CDR1 as LGHNA and CDR2 as YNFKEQ. The CDR3 region is CASSPPGLQNYGYTF. CDR3 nucleotides: TGTGCCAGCAGCCCTCCGGGACTCCAGAACTATGGCTACACCTTC.

This chain connects TRBV9 to TRBJ1-2; 9 bases are shared with TRBD1. Germline loops: CDR1 SGDLS, CDR2 YYNGEE. V gave up 0 bases and J gave up 5 bases; unmatched junction bases: 2. This CDR3 comprises 14 residues. This CDR3 reads CASSVGQGDYGYTF. CDR3 in DNA: TGTGCCAGCAGCGTAGGACAGGGGGATTATGGCTACACCTTC.

The chain is built from TRBV11-2 and TRBJ2-4, with 9 bases that match TRBD1. After removal of 1 base from V and 10 bases from J, the junction contained 8 bases not matched to a gene. Germline CDR1 reads SGHAT; CDR2 reads FQNNGV. The CDR3 extends over 15 amino acids. The chain's CDR3 is CASSLAGGTGSIQYF. CDR3 sequence (DNA): TGTGCCAGCAGCTTAGCCGGCGGGACAGGGAGTATTCAGTACTTC. Full variable domain (remainder filled in from reference TRBV11-2 and TRBJ2-4): EAGVAQSPRYKIIEKRQSVAFWCNPISGHATLYWYQQILGQGPKLLIQFQNNGVVDDSQLPKDRFSAERLKGVDSTLKIQPAKLEDSAVYLCASSLAGGTGSIQYFGAGTRLSVL.

This clone appeared a few times. The rearrangement joins TRBV3-1 (or the pseudogene TRBV3-2) to TRBJ1-2, with D unclear. Between the trimmed V and J ends, which lost 4 bases and 6 bases, there was a span of 6 bases. The CDR3 contains 11 residues. From germline, CDR1 is LGHDT and CDR2 YNNKEL (reference sequence). The CDR3 coding sequence is TGTGCCAGCAGCCTTCAAAATGGCTACACCTTC. Amino acid sequence: CASSLQNGYTF.

The chain carries TRBV6-5 and TRBJ1-1; TRBD1 might be the D (5 bases). Germline-derived CDR1 and CDR2 are MNHEY and SVGAGI. Trimming cost V 6 bases and J 0 bases, with 8 bases left between them. There are 13 residues in the CDR3. The CDR3 protein is CASSGQMNTEAFF. CDR3 DNA sequence: TGTGCCAGCAGCGGACAAATGAACACTGAAGCTTTCTTT.

This rearrangement joins TRBV2 to TRBJ2-1; the D gene is possibly TRBD2 (5 bases). V dropped 6 bases and J dropped 7 bases, with 7 bases sitting between them. The CDR3 covers 11 residues. The germline V gene has CDR1 SNHLY and CDR2 FYNNEI. The CDR3 region has the DNA TGTGCCAGCAGGGGAGATAATGAGCAGTTCTTC. This gives the protein CASRGDNEQFF.

The chain is built from TRBV2 and TRBJ2-7; D is perhaps TRBD2 (5 bases). This CDR3 has 14 amino acids. The V gene's germline CDR1 is SNHLY and CDR2 FYNNEI. V gave up 4 bases and J gave up 6 bases, with 16 bases separating them. The CDR3 coding sequence is TGTGCCAGCAGTGTTTCGAACGCTCGGGGCGAGCAGTACTTC. Amino acids: CASSVSNARGEQYF.

There are a few counts of this clone. The V gene is TRBV25-1, the J gene TRBJ1-1; maybe TRBD1 (6 bases). CDR1 is MGHDK and CDR2 is SYGVNS in the germline V gene. CDR3 length equals 13 residues. Trimming shortened V by 6 bases and J by 5 bases, and 13 bases separated the two germline ends. For the CDR3, the DNA is TGTGCCAGCAGCGTACAGGGTTGGACTGAAGCTTTCTTT. This sequence encodes CASSVQGWTEAFF. Full variable domain (missing parts from reference TRBV25-1 and TRBJ1-1): EADIYQTPRYLVIGTGKKITLECSQTMGHDKMYWYQQDPGMELHLIHYSYGVNSTEKGDLSSESTVSRIRTEHFPLTLESARPSHTSQYLCASSVQGWTEAFFGQGTRLTVV.

This clone was recorded many times. The chain recombines TRBV4-2 with TRBJ1-3; a possible D gene is TRBD1 (5 bases). The germline V and J ends were trimmed by 5 bases and 8 bases, with 16 bases remaining between them. The CDR3 totals 14 residues. CDR1 and CDR2 from the germline V gene are LGHNA and YNFKEQ. Written as DNA, the CDR3 is TGTGCCAGCAGCTCCGACAGCCCAGAAGACACCATATATTTT. Translating gives CASSSDSPEDTIYF.

The chain combines TRBV3-1 (or the pseudogene TRBV3-2) with TRBJ1-5; D not certain. The CDR3 loop spans 14 amino acids. V lost 2 bases, J lost 7 bases, and 12 bases lay in between. Germline lookup yields CDR1 LGHDT and CDR2 YNNKEL (reference sequence). The CDR3 DNA reads as TGTGCCAGCAGCCAAAAGGAAGGAGGGCAGCCCCAGCATTTT. Protein product: CASSQKEGGQPQHF.

This chain connects TRBV6-6 to TRBJ1-5, with D perhaps TRBD1 (5 bases). The CDR3 has 15 residues. Germline values: CDR1 MNHNY, CDR2 SVGAGI (reference sequence). The V and J ends lost 2 bases and 1 base respectively, with 9 bases between them. The CDR3 region is CASSYGGGSNQPQHF. CDR3 bases: TGTGCCAGCAGTTACGGGGGAGGCAGCAATCAGCCCCAGCATTTT.

This chain uses TRBV10-2 with TRBJ2-5, with TRBD2 matching 10 bases. The junction had 2 bases not matched to a gene; V was cut back by 2 bases and J by 5 bases. Germline-derived CDR1 and CDR2 are WSHSY and SAAADI. CDR3 length: 14 residues. This CDR3 is CASSESGRGETQYF. CDR3 nucleotide sequence: TGCGCCAGCAGTGAGAGCGGGAGGGGCGAGACCCAGTACTTC.

This clone was counted a single time. The chain combines TRBV28 with TRBJ1-3; D is possibly TRBD1 (6 bases). V dropped 6 bases and J dropped 4 bases, with 16 bases sitting between them. The germline V gene encodes CDR1 MDHEN and CDR2 SYDVKM. This CDR3 spans 15 amino acids. The CDR3 DNA reads as TGTGCCAGCAGCAAAGGGGGGGGTGCGGGAAACACCATATATTTT. This gives the protein CASSKGGGAGNTIYF.

V and J are TRBV11-3 and TRBJ2-1; D unresolved. The CDR3 has 14 residues. The germline V gene encodes CDR1 SGHNT and CDR2 YENEEA. With 4 bases removed from V and 1 base from J, the gap between germline ends came to 8 bases. The CDR3 DNA is TGTGCCAGCAGCTCCGGAGAGTCCTACAATGAGCAGTTCTTC. This encodes CASSSGESYNEQFF.

This chain links TRBV18 with TRBJ2-7, with D tentatively TRBD1 (6 bases). CDR1 is KGHSH, CDR2 LQKENI, per germline. This CDR3 region has 15 residues. V was cut by 1 base and J by 1 base, with 11 bases left in between. For the CDR3, the DNA is TGTGCCAGCTCACCACGGACAGACCTATCCTACGAGCAGTACTTC. It specifies CASSPRTDLSYEQYF. Based on the CDR3 plus reference TRBV18 and TRBJ2-7, the full variable domain is NAGVMQNPRHLVRRRGQEARLRCSPMKGHSHVYWYRQLPEEGLKFMVYLQKENIIDESGMPKERFSAEFPKEGPSILRIQQVVRGDSAAYFCASSPRTDLSYEQYFGPGTRLTVT.

This sequence joins TRBV15 and TRBJ1-4; TRBD1 matches 7 bases. This CDR3 region has 17 residues. Unmatched junction bases numbered 9, after V lost 5 bases and J lost 0 bases. The V gene's germline CDR1 is LNHNV and CDR2 YYDKDF (reference sequence). As DNA, the CDR3 is TGTGCCACCAGCGGCAGGGACAGCTCTGCAACTAATGAAAAACTGTTTTTT. Amino acids: CATSGRDSSATNEKLFF.

This chain links TRBV7-4 with TRBJ2-1, with 8 bases identical to TRBD2. Germline values: CDR1 SGHVT, CDR2 SQSDAQ. J lost 5 bases, V lost 3 bases, and 15 bases had no gene match. The CDR3 runs 18 residues. The CDR3 region has the DNA TGTGCCAGCAGCTTTAGTCTGGCTGCAACTAGCGGCCACAATGAGCAGTTCTTC. It is translated as CASSFSLAATSGHNEQFF.

CDR3 nucleotides: TGTGCCAGCAGCTCCCACGGGACTAGCGGGAGGGTAGGAGATACGCAGTATTTT. This sequence encodes CASSSHGTSGRVGDTQYF. The chain has TRBV5-4 and TRBJ2-3, with 16 bases that match TRBD2. The CDR3 is 18 amino acids. Germline V gene lookup returns CDR1 SGHNT and CDR2 YYREEE (reference sequence). V gave up 3 bases and J gave up 5 bases; unmatched junction bases: 9. Based on the CDR3 plus reference TRBV5-4 and TRBJ2-3, the full variable domain is ETGVTQSPTHLIKTRGQQVTLRCSSQSGHNTVSWYQQALGQGPQFIFQYYREEENGRGNFPPRFSGLQFPNYSSELNVNALELDDSALYLCASSSHGTSGRVGDTQYFGPGTRLTVL.

The V call is TRBV11-3, the J call TRBJ2-5, with 8 bases fitting TRBD1. This CDR3 comprises 15 residues. V was clipped by 6 bases and J by 2 bases; unmatched bases: 8. CDR1 is SGHNT, CDR2 YENEEA, per germline. CDR3 DNA sequence: TGTGCCAGCAGTCCAGACAGGGGAAGGCAAGAGACCCAGTACTTC. Translated: CASSPDRGRQETQYF.

The V and J genes are TRBV28 and TRBJ1-2, with D perhaps matching TRBD1 (6 bases). The CDR3 contains 17 residues. V gave up 2 bases and J gave up 4 bases, with 20 bases separating them. Looked up from germline, CDR1 is MDHEN and CDR2 is SYDVKM. CDR3 residues: CASSLGILGAQGYGYTF. In DNA, the CDR3 is TGTGCCAGCAGTTTAGGGATCCTGGGGGCGCAAGGCTATGGCTACACCTTC.